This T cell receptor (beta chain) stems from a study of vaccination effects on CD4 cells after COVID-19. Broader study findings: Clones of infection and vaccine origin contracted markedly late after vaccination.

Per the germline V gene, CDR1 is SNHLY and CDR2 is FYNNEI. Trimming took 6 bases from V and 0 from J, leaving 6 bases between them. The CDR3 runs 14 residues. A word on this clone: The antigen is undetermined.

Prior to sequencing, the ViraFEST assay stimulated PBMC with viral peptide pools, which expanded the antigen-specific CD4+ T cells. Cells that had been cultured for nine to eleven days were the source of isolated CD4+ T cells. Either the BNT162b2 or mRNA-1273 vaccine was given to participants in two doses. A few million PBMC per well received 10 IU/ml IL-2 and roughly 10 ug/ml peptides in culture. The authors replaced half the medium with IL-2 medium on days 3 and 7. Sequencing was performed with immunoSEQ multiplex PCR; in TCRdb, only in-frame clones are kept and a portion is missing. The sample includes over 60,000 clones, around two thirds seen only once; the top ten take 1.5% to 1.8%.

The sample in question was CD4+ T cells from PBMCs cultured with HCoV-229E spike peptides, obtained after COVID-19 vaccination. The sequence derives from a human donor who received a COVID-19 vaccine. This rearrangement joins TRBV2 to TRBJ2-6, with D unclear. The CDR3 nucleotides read TGTGCCAGCAGAACGGGCTCTGGGGCCAACGTCCTGACTTTC. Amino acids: CASRTGSGANVLTF. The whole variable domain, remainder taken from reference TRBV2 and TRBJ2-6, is EPEVTQTPSHQVTQMGQEVILRCVPISNHLYFYWYRQILGQKVEFLVSFYNNEISEKSEIFDDQFSVERPDGSNFTLKIRSTKLEDSAMYFCASRTGSGANVLTFGAGSRLTVL.